These T cell receptor beta chains were read from a single sample in a study of OX40 agonist ivuxolimab in advanced cancers. Only in-frame clones appear in the TCRdb table, and some are missing; sequencing was by immunoSEQ multiplex PCR. Of approximately 100,000 clones in the sample, under 90% are singletons; the top ten hold around 5.9%. Sequencing used CD4+ or CD8+ T cells sorted from blood, obtained in a trial of the OX40 agonist ivuxolimab. Every receptor here comes from an adult with an advanced solid tumor such as melanoma, head and neck, liver or kidney cancer. Both conserved end residues are part of each CDR3. D genes are given only for firm matches. Clone size appears in some rows only: once, few, many, or a class for an expanded clone.

clone_size: -
j_call: TRBJ1-2
d_call: TRBD1
v_call: TRBV28
cdr3_nt: TGTGCCAGCAGCCGGGACAGTTTAGCTAACTATGGCTACACCTTC
cdr3_aa: CASSRDSLANYGYTF

clone_size: -
j_call: TRBJ1-2
d_call: -
v_call: TRBV7-2
cdr3_nt: TGTGCCAGCAGCCCTAGAGGAAGGCGAGCTAACTATGGCTACACCTTC
cdr3_aa: CASSPRGRRANYGYTF

clone_size: -
j_call: TRBJ2-3
d_call: TRBD2
v_call: TRBV7-2
cdr3_nt: TGTGCCAGCAGCTTGCGGGGGGGTCTAGATACGCAGTATTTT
cdr3_aa: CASSLRGGLDTQYF

clone_size: few
j_call: TRBJ2-7
d_call: TRBD1
v_call: TRBV11-2
cdr3_nt: TGTGCCAGCAGGACAAAGGGGACAGGGAGCTCCTACGAGCAGTACTTC
cdr3_aa: CASRTKGTGSSYEQYF

clone_size: -
j_call: TRBJ2-3
d_call: TRBD2
v_call: TRBV7-2
cdr3_nt: TGTGCCAGCAGCTTAGACGGAGCGGGAGGGGCCACAGATACGCAGTATTTT
cdr3_aa: CASSLDGAGGATDTQYF

clone_size: -
j_call: TRBJ1-2
d_call: TRBD1
v_call: TRBV5-8
cdr3_nt: TGTGCCAGCAGCTCATGGACAGGGTCTACGAGTGGCTACACCTTC
cdr3_aa: CASSSWTGSTSGYTF

clone_size: -
j_call: TRBJ1-1
d_call: -
v_call: TRBV2
cdr3_nt: TGTGCCAGCAGCGGTCACTCCCGTGACCTGAGCACTGAAGCTTTCTTT
cdr3_aa: CASSGHSRDLSTEAFF

clone_size: once
j_call: TRBJ2-2
d_call: TRBD1
v_call: TRBV2
cdr3_nt: TGTGCCAGCAGAGGGACAGGGGTCAACACCGGGGAGCTGTTTTTT
cdr3_aa: CASRGTGVNTGELFF

clone_size: few
j_call: TRBJ1-1
d_call: -
v_call: TRBV14
cdr3_nt: TGTGCCAGCAGCCAGGTAGTATGGGGCCCTGAAGCTTTCTTT
cdr3_aa: CASSQVVWGPEAFF

clone_size: -
j_call: TRBJ2-3
d_call: TRBD1
v_call: TRBV6-1
cdr3_nt: TGTGCCAGCAGTGGCTACAGGGGGGCAGATACGCAGTATTTT
cdr3_aa: CASSGYRGADTQYF

clone_size: -
j_call: TRBJ1-1
d_call: -
v_call: TRBV15
cdr3_nt: TGTGCCACCAGCAGAGATGTGCACACTGAAGCTTTCTTT
cdr3_aa: CATSRDVHTEAFF

clone_size: -
j_call: TRBJ1-3
d_call: TRBD1
v_call: TRBV11-2
cdr3_nt: TGTGCCAGCAGCTTAGATCTAAGGGGACAGGGCCGTCCTGGAAACACCATATATTTT
cdr3_aa: CASSLDLRGQGRPGNTIYF

clone_size: -
j_call: TRBJ2-3
d_call: -
v_call: TRBV6-4
cdr3_nt: TGTGCCAGCAGTGAAATGGCGGGGAGTGGAGATACGCAGTATTTT
cdr3_aa: CASSEMAGSGDTQYF

clone_size: -
j_call: TRBJ1-1
d_call: TRBD1
v_call: TRBV19
cdr3_nt: TGTGCCAGTAGGCGGGACAGGGTGCACACTGAAGCTTTCTTT
cdr3_aa: CASRRDRVHTEAFF

clone_size: -
j_call: TRBJ2-3
d_call: TRBD2
v_call: TRBV4-3
cdr3_nt: TGCGCCAGCAGCCAGGACGGGGGGGCCGGAGATACGCAGTATTTT
cdr3_aa: CASSQDGGAGDTQYF

clone_size: many
j_call: TRBJ2-3
d_call: -
v_call: TRBV15
cdr3_nt: TGTGCCACCAGCAGAGATCAAGCGGCCTCTGAAGATACGCAGTATTTT
cdr3_aa: CATSRDQAASEDTQYF

clone_size: once
j_call: TRBJ1-1
d_call: TRBD1
v_call: TRBV7-2
cdr3_nt: TGTGCCAGCAGCTTAGGGACAGGGTACACTGAAGCTTTCTTT
cdr3_aa: CASSLGTGYTEAFF

clone_size: many
j_call: TRBJ2-3
d_call: TRBD2
v_call: TRBV7-7
cdr3_nt: TGTGCCAGCAGCTTGACTAGCGGGGACCCCACAGATACGCAGTATTTT
cdr3_aa: CASSLTSGDPTDTQYF

clone_size: -
j_call: TRBJ1-4
d_call: TRBD1
v_call: TRBV7-9
cdr3_nt: TGTGCCAGCAGCCCAAACAGGGGTGGTGAAAAACTGTTTTTT
cdr3_aa: CASSPNRGGEKLFF

clone_size: -
j_call: TRBJ1-2
d_call: TRBD1
v_call: TRBV4-1
cdr3_nt: TGCGCCAGCAGCCAAGAGCAACAGGGGGTAGTATATGGCTACACCTTC
cdr3_aa: CASSQEQQGVVYGYTF

clone_size: -
j_call: TRBJ2-7
d_call: -
v_call: TRBV13
cdr3_nt: TGTGCCAGCAGCTCCCTCTCCGGGACTTCCCACTACGAGCAGTACTTC
cdr3_aa: CASSSLSGTSHYEQYF

clone_size: -
j_call: TRBJ2-1
d_call: TRBD1
v_call: TRBV7-3
cdr3_nt: TGTGCCAGCAGCGGCGGGACAGGGAATGAGCAGTTCTTC
cdr3_aa: CASSGGTGNEQFF

clone_size: -
j_call: TRBJ1-3
d_call: -
v_call: TRBV4-1
cdr3_nt: TGCGCCAGCAGCCAGGAGCTGCCAAACTCTGGAAACACCATATATTTT
cdr3_aa: CASSQELPNSGNTIYF

clone_size: once
j_call: TRBJ1-6
d_call: TRBD1
v_call: TRBV2
cdr3_nt: TGTGCCAGCAGTAACCGGGACAGCGGACGCGGTTCACCCCTCCACTTT
cdr3_aa: CASSNRDSGRGSPLHF

clone_size: -
j_call: TRBJ2-2
d_call: TRBD1
v_call: TRBV19
cdr3_nt: TGTGCCAGTAGTTTACCGGGACAGGTTCACGGGGAGCTGTTTTTT
cdr3_aa: CASSLPGQVHGELFF

clone_size: -
j_call: TRBJ2-6
d_call: TRBD2
v_call: TRBV19
cdr3_nt: TGTGCCTCGAGGGGACGGGGGGGCTCTGGGGCCAACGTCCTGACTTTC
cdr3_aa: CASRGRGGSGANVLTF

clone_size: -
j_call: TRBJ2-3
d_call: -
v_call: TRBV19
cdr3_nt: TGTGCCAGTAGTGCCCCTTTTGTGAGCACAGATACGCAGTATTTT
cdr3_aa: CASSAPFVSTDTQYF

clone_size: -
j_call: TRBJ2-7
d_call: -
v_call: TRBV27
cdr3_nt: TGTGCCAGCAGTTTATTGGGAGATAGGTACGAGCAGTACTTC
cdr3_aa: CASSLLGDRYEQYF

clone_size: once
j_call: TRBJ2-2
d_call: -
v_call: TRBV11-2
cdr3_nt: TGTGCCAGCAGCCCAGAGGGCGGGGAGCTGTTTTTT
cdr3_aa: CASSPEGGELFF

clone_size: -
j_call: TRBJ2-1
d_call: -
v_call: TRBV18
cdr3_nt: TGTGCCAGCTCACAGAATGACAGGAAATCCTACAATGAGCAGTTCTTC
cdr3_aa: CASSQNDRKSYNEQFF

clone_size: -
j_call: TRBJ1-4
d_call: -
v_call: TRBV4-2
cdr3_nt: TGTGCCAGCGGGCAATCCAATGAAAAACTGTTTTTT
cdr3_aa: CASGQSNEKLFF

clone_size: once
j_call: TRBJ2-2
d_call: -
v_call: TRBV1
cdr3_nt: TGCACCAGCAGCCTCGAGGTTATCGGCCCCGGGGAGCTGTTTTTT
cdr3_aa: CTSSLEVIGPGELFF

clone_size: once
j_call: TRBJ1-2
d_call: TRBD1
v_call: TRBV6-1
cdr3_nt: TGTGCCAGCAGTGAATTAGGGGGCGGGTATGGCTACACCTTC
cdr3_aa: CASSELGGGYGYTF

clone_size: -
j_call: TRBJ1-4
d_call: -
v_call: TRBV5-1
cdr3_nt: TGCGCCAGCAGGTCCCCGGGACACGAAAATGAAAAACTGTTTTTT
cdr3_aa: CASRSPGHENEKLFF

clone_size: -
j_call: TRBJ2-5
d_call: -
v_call: TRBV18
cdr3_nt: TGTGCCAGCTCACGGTCGAGCGGCCAAGAGACCCAGTACTTC
cdr3_aa: CASSRSSGQETQYF

clone_size: -
j_call: TRBJ1-2
d_call: -
v_call: TRBV5-1
cdr3_nt: TGCGCCAGCAGTTTAGGGGACTATGGCTACACCTTC
cdr3_aa: CASSLGDYGYTF

clone_size: -
j_call: TRBJ2-2
d_call: TRBD1
v_call: TRBV19
cdr3_nt: TGTGCCAGTAGTATACAGGGGGCGCGCACCGGGGAGCTGTTTTTT
cdr3_aa: CASSIQGARTGELFF

clone_size: -
j_call: TRBJ2-2
d_call: -
v_call: TRBV13
cdr3_nt: TGTGCCAGCAGCTGGTCAGGGGCACCGACCGGGGAGCTGTTTTTT
cdr3_aa: CASSWSGAPTGELFF

clone_size: -
j_call: TRBJ2-7
d_call: TRBD1
v_call: TRBV7-2
cdr3_nt: TGTGCCAGCAGACAAGACAGGGGCGAGCAGTACTTC
cdr3_aa: CASRQDRGEQYF

clone_size: -
j_call: TRBJ1-5
d_call: -
v_call: TRBV4-3
cdr3_nt: TGCGCCAGCAGCCAAGATTACCAAGGAGGTCAGCCCCAGCATTTT
cdr3_aa: CASSQDYQGGQPQHF

clone_size: -
j_call: TRBJ1-5
d_call: TRBD1
v_call: TRBV10-2
cdr3_nt: TGCGCCAGCAGCCCGGGACAGGGGATCAATCAGCCCCAGCATTTT
cdr3_aa: CASSPGQGINQPQHF

clone_size: -
j_call: TRBJ1-5
d_call: -
v_call: TRBV11-2
cdr3_nt: TGTGCCAGCAGCTCCCAGGGTGCCAATCAGCCCCAGCATTTT
cdr3_aa: CASSSQGANQPQHF

clone_size: -
j_call: TRBJ2-7
d_call: TRBD1
v_call: TRBV18
cdr3_nt: TGTGCCAGCTCTCCTCAGACAGGGCCCTACGAGCAGTACTTC
cdr3_aa: CASSPQTGPYEQYF

clone_size: -
j_call: TRBJ1-1
d_call: -
v_call: TRBV29-1
cdr3_nt: TGCAGCGTTGAAAGGGGAGACACTGAAGCTTTCTTT
cdr3_aa: CSVERGDTEAFF

clone_size: -
j_call: TRBJ2-1
d_call: -
v_call: TRBV7-3
cdr3_nt: TGTGCCAGCAGCTTACGACTTTTGGGGGCTGAATCCTACAATGAGCAGTTCTTC
cdr3_aa: CASSLRLLGAESYNEQFF

clone_size: -
j_call: TRBJ2-5
d_call: -
v_call: TRBV7-2
cdr3_nt: TGTGCCAGCAGCTTAGACACCCGATCCCAGTACTTC
cdr3_aa: CASSLDTRSQYF

clone_size: -
j_call: TRBJ2-5
d_call: TRBD1
v_call: TRBV6-5
cdr3_nt: TGTGCCAGCAGTTACTCACCAGGACAGGCCCGAGGGACCCAGTACTTC
cdr3_aa: CASSYSPGQARGTQYF

clone_size: -
j_call: TRBJ1-2
d_call: -
v_call: TRBV6-6
cdr3_nt: TGTGCCAGCTCCCCGGGTAGGAATGGCTACACCTTC
cdr3_aa: CASSPGRNGYTF

clone_size: -
j_call: TRBJ1-3
d_call: -
v_call: TRBV10-3
cdr3_nt: TGTGCCATCTCGGTCCAGACTCTAATTGGAAACACCATATATTTT
cdr3_aa: CAISVQTLIGNTIYF

clone_size: few
j_call: TRBJ1-3
d_call: -
v_call: TRBV5-8
cdr3_nt: TGTGCCAGCAGCTTGGCTGGGCAGGGGCCTGGAAACACCATATATTTT
cdr3_aa: CASSLAGQGPGNTIYF

clone_size: -
j_call: TRBJ2-7
d_call: -
v_call: TRBV5-1
cdr3_nt: TGCGCCAGCAAGCGTGCAGATTCCTACGAGCAGTACTTC
cdr3_aa: CASKRADSYEQYF